The 7 T cell receptor beta chains below were found in one sample sequenced in a study of T cell repertoires in cytomegalovirus infection. TCRdb redid the calling of the reads with MiXCR, one entry per CDR3 protein. The sample carries some 320,000 distinct CDR3 sequences, around a tenth recorded once. Sequencing was carried out using PBMCs. The receptor source for this set is a human donor in good health (CMV status not recorded). Some clones in this sample may be carry-over from other donors' samples.

V and J are TRBV20-1 and TRBJ2-1, with D perhaps assigned TRBD1 or TRBD2 (6 bases each). V was pared by 5 bases and J by 4 bases, with 18 bases between. Germline CDR1 reads DFQATT; CDR2 reads SNEGSKA (reference sequence). There are 15 residues in the CDR3. CDR3 coding DNA: TGCAGTGCTGGGGGGCAGAAAAACCTTTACAATGAGCAGTTCTTC. It is translated as CSAGGQKNLYNEQFF.

This clonotype was found many times. The chain has TRBV7-2 and TRBJ2-1, with D unclear. The germline CDR1 and CDR2 sequences are SGHTA and FQGNSA. Trimming pared 2 bases from V and 2 bases from J, leaving 4 bases between. The CDR3 length is 13 residues. The CDR3: CASSLIPYNEQFF. The CDR3 DNA is TGTGCCAGCAGCTTAATCCCCTACAATGAGCAGTTCTTC.

In its sample, this clonotype was seen a few times. CDR3 sequence: CATESDGTGGTYNEQFF. CDR3 in DNA: TGTGCCACCGAGAGCGACGGGACAGGGGGAACATACAATGAGCAGTTCTTC. This chain uses TRBV10-3 with TRBJ2-1, with 11 bases that match TRBD1. Germline CDR1 and CDR2: ENHRY and SYGVKD. The CDR3 sequence is 17 residues long. Trimming took 10 bases from V and 4 from J; bases not matched to a gene: 15.

This clonotype was seen ten or more times. The V call is TRBV7-2, the J call TRBJ1-2; the match to TRBD1 covers 10 bases. The CDR3 runs to 13 residues. Germline V gene lookup returns CDR1 SGHTA and CDR2 FQGNSA. With V trimmed by 3 bases and J by 7 bases, 2 bases remained unmatched. The CDR3 nucleotides are TGTGCCAGCAGCTTTGACAGGGGGCGTGGCTACACCTTC. This sequence encodes CASSFDRGRGYTF.

This clonotype occurred many times. The genes are TRBV5-4 and TRBJ2-7; possibly TRBD1 for D (5 bases). CDR1 is SGHNT and CDR2 is YYREEE in the germline V gene (reference sequence). The V end lost 4 bases, the J end lost 0 bases, and 8 bases lay between the germline ends. This CDR3 comprises 13 residues. Written as DNA, the CDR3 is TGTGCCAGCAGCGGGGCAGACTCCTACGAGCAGTACTTC. It encodes CASSGADSYEQYF.

The table lists this clonotype with a few counts. This chain joins TRBV27 and TRBJ2-1; D not resolved. V gave up 8 bases and J gave up 9 bases, with 11 bases separating them. This CDR3 has 11 amino acids. Germline loops: CDR1 MNHEY, CDR2 SMNVEV (reference sequence). For the CDR3, the DNA is TGTGCCAGCGGATTCTTGTTTGAGCAGTTCTTC. This codes for CASGFLFEQFF.

Only a few counts were recorded for this clonotype. V and J are TRBV20-1 and TRBJ1-2; maybe TRBD1 (5 bases). V was clipped by 0 bases and J by 8 bases, with 16 bases between them. Germline V gene data show CDR1 as DFQATT and CDR2 as SNEGSKA (reference sequence). This CDR3 is 14 amino acids long. CDR3 DNA sequence: TGCAGTGCTAGAGATCTTTGGCAGGGCGTGGGCTACACCTTC. Translated, it gives CSARDLWQGVGYTF.